Listed here are 25 T cell receptor beta chains from one sample, sequenced in a study of CD8+CD57+ T cells in acquired aplastic anemia. It was genomic DNA that served as the template for profiling TCR beta VDJ and CDR3. Using its own MiXCR run on the reads, TCRdb lists one record per CDR3 protein. The sample holds about 160,000 distinct CDR3 sequences, 71% seen once. Previously, flow cytometry had revealed CD8+CD57+ cell expansion in the patients chosen for sequencing. Sequenced input: sorted CD4+, CD8+, or CD8+CD57+ T cells (not recorded which) from PBMCs. The receptors were gathered from a human donor with aplastic anemia.

This chain connects TRBV20-1 to TRBJ1-6, with a possible D match to TRBD1 (5 bases). Germline V gives CDR1 DFQATT, CDR2 SNEGSKA (reference sequence). V was trimmed by 3 bases and J by 6 bases, leaving 12 bases between them. The CDR3 sequence is 14 residues long. The CDR3 spells CSASRGGVNSPLHF. The CDR3 nucleotides read TGCAGTGCTAGCCGGGGGGGGGTTAATTCACCCCTCCACTTT.

The rearrangement links TRBV19 to TRBJ1-1; D ambiguous. V lost 6 bases and J 0 bases, leaving 11 bases between the germline ends. This CDR3 spans 14 amino acids. Germline-derived CDR1 and CDR2 are LNHDA and SQIVND (reference sequence). The DNA of the CDR3 is TGTGCCAGTAGGCTCCGGATGATGAACACTGAAGCTTTCTTT. It translates to CASRLRMMNTEAFF.

The CDR3 loop reads CAWSLSVGEQYF. CDR3 DNA: TGTGCCTGGAGTCTTAGCGTTGGCGAGCAGTACTTC. The gene calls are TRBV7-2 and TRBJ2-7; possible D gene TRBD2, 5 bases. This CDR3 has 12 residues. Trimming took off 11 bases at V and 6 bases at J, with 17 bases between the two ends. CDR1 is SGHTA and CDR2 is FQGNSA in the germline V gene.

The chain is built from TRBV20-1 and TRBJ2-2; D is unclear. The CDR3 runs 11 residues. Germline V gene sequence: CDR1 DFQATT, CDR2 SNEGSKA (reference sequence). The V end lost 6 bases, the J end lost 5 bases, and 7 bases lay between the germline ends. The CDR3 nucleotides are TGCAGTGCCTCTGAAACCGGGGAGCTGTTTTTT. Amino acids: CSASETGELFF.

This chain joins TRBV6-5 and TRBJ1-6; 10 bases fit TRBD1. The junction had 6 bases not matched to a gene; V was cut back by 5 bases and J by 5 bases. The CDR3 loop spans 16 amino acids. Per germline, CDR1 MNHEY and CDR2 SVGAGI. The CDR3, as DNA: TGTGCCAGCAGTGCCGACAGGGGGCTAAATAATTCACCCCTCCACTTT. Its translation is CASSADRGLNNSPLHF.

The chain joins TRBV29-1 to TRBJ2-7; no reliable D call. The ends were cut back, 4 bases at V and 0 bases at J, with 10 bases in the middle. Germline V gene sequence: CDR1 SQVTM, CDR2 ANQGSEA. The CDR3 is 13 amino acids. As DNA, the CDR3 is TGCAGCGTTGTTAACGGGTCCTCCTACGAGCAGTACTTC. Its protein product is CSVVNGSSYEQYF.

This clonotype was detected a few times. V and J are TRBV2 and TRBJ2-7; D is undetermined. Trimming stripped 4 bases from V and 7 bases from J, with 5 bases between. The CDR3 runs to 10 residues. Germline V gene data show CDR1 as SNHLY and CDR2 as FYNNEI. Here the CDR3 reads CASSVREQYF. Written as DNA, the CDR3 is TGTGCCAGCAGTGTGAGAGAGCAGTACTTC.

This clonotype was counted a few times. The chain couples TRBV6-5 to TRBJ1-2, with D hard to call. V was clipped by 2 bases and J by 8 bases, with 6 bases between them. CDR3 length: 11 amino acids. Germline CDR1 is MNHEY and CDR2 is SVGAGI. CDR3 coding DNA: TGTGCCAGCAGTTACGGGGTGGGCTACACCTTC. It translates to CASSYGVGYTF.

V gene TRBV2 combines with J gene TRBJ2-7; the D gene is possibly TRBD2 (5 bases). V lost 6 bases and J lost 2, with 14 bases in between. The CDR3 is 14 amino acids. The V gene's germline CDR1 is SNHLY and CDR2 FYNNEI. In nucleotides, the CDR3 is TGTGCCAGCAGCTTACTGGCGGGCACCTACGAGCAGTACTTC. Translating gives CASSLLAGTYEQYF.

This clonotype was recorded once. The chain is built from TRBV20-1 and TRBJ2-7; D unresolved. V lost 2 bases and J 6 bases, leaving 5 bases between the germline ends. This CDR3 region has 10 residues. The germline CDR1 and CDR2 sequences are DFQATT and SNEGSKA (reference sequence). The DNA of the CDR3 is TGCAGTGCTAGAAGGGTCGAGCAGTACTTC. It translates to CSARRVEQYF.

V is TRBV2 and J is TRBJ1-1; D not certain. V lost 8 bases to trimming and J lost 6 bases, with 16 bases between them. This CDR3 has 13 amino acids. CDR1 and CDR2 (germline): SNHLY, FYNNEI. The CDR3 loop reads CASESWSRPEAFF. The CDR3 coding sequence is TGTGCCAGCGAATCTTGGAGTCGCCCTGAAGCTTTCTTT.

This rearrangement joins TRBV5-1 to TRBJ2-7; TRBD2 aligns across 9 bases. Germline loops: CDR1 SGHRS, CDR2 YFSETQ. V was pared by 4 bases and J by 3 bases, with 8 bases of the junction left unmatched. The CDR3 has 15 residues. DNA of the CDR3: TGCGCCAGCAGCCCTGCCAGCGGGGGGTACTACGAGCAGTACTTC. Translating gives CASSPASGGYYEQYF. The entire variable domain, with the rest obtained from reference TRBV5-1 and TRBJ2-7, is as follows: KAGVTQTPRYLIKTRGQQVTLSCSPISGHRSVSWYQQTPGQGLQFLFEYFSETQRNKGNFPGRFSGRQFSNSRSEMNVSTLELGDSALYLCASSPASGGYYEQYFGPGTRLTVT.

The V call is TRBV19, the J call TRBJ2-5; the D gene could be TRBD1 or TRBD2 (5 bases each). Per the germline V gene, CDR1 is LNHDA and CDR2 is SQIVND (reference sequence). The CDR3 has 15 residues. V lost 1 base and J 9 bases, leaving 18 bases between the germline ends. The CDR3 DNA is TGTGCCAGTAGTATAGGGGACGGTAGCAATCAGCCCCAGTACTTC. Its translation is CASSIGDGSNQPQYF.

The count of this clonotype is one. The V call is TRBV7-3, the J call TRBJ1-4; D unresolved. Germline CDR1 SGHTA, CDR2 FQGTGA. Deletions cut 5 bases from V and 2 bases from J, with 6 bases between. This CDR3 region has 13 residues. CDR3 coding DNA: TGTGCCAGCAGCCTAAGGACTAATGAAAAACTGTTTTTT. The encoded protein is CASSLRTNEKLFF.

The sample holds a few counts of this clonotype. J is TRBJ2-1 and V is TRBV5-1; D gene uncertain. CDR3 length: 13 amino acids. The V end lost 2 bases, the J end lost 6 bases, and 9 bases lay between the germline ends. Germline CDR1 is SGHRS and CDR2 is YFSETQ. In DNA, the CDR3 is TGCGCCAGCAGCTTCCCGGAGCTCAATGAGCAGTTCTTC. This sequence encodes CASSFPELNEQFF.

J is TRBJ2-5 and V is TRBV2; D is possibly TRBD1 or TRBD2 (5 bases each). Germline CDR1 and CDR2: SNHLY and FYNNEI. V lost 2 bases to trimming and J lost 2 bases, with 15 bases between them. The length of the CDR3 is 16 residues. DNA for the CDR3: TGTGCCAGCAGTGAATTGAGGGGAGACGAACAAGAGACCCAGTACTTC. It is translated as CASSELRGDEQETQYF.

The chain joins TRBV27 to TRBJ1-6; 7 bases are shared with TRBD1. V lost 4 bases and J lost 4; bases outside the gene matches: 1. The CDR3 spans 14 residues. In germline, CDR1 is MNHEY, CDR2 SMNVEV (reference sequence). CDR3: CASSSGQYNSPLHF. The CDR3 DNA reads TGTGCCAGCAGTTCGGGACAGTATAATTCACCCCTCCACTTT.

This sequence joins TRBV15 and TRBJ1-6; no clear D. This CDR3 contains 14 residues. V lost 0 bases and J lost 7, with 7 bases in between. Germline CDR1 and CDR2: LNHNV and YYDKDF (reference sequence). The CDR3 DNA reads as TGTGCCACCAGCAGAGATGCTGAGAATTCACCCCTCCACTTT. It encodes CATSRDAENSPLHF.

This clonotype was counted ten times or more. The chain uses TRBV6-4 and TRBJ2-1; a weak D match, TRBD2 (6 bases). V was cut by 0 bases and J by 7 bases, with 13 bases left in between. This CDR3 is built from 15 residues. Germline values: CDR1 MRHNA, CDR2 SNTAGT. The CDR3 here is CASSDSPGEVNEQFF. The CDR3 DNA reads as TGTGCCAGCAGTGACTCGCCGGGAGAGGTGAATGAGCAGTTCTTC.

The gene calls are TRBV7-9 and TRBJ2-2; 9 positions match TRBD1. CDR3 size: 16 residues. V lost 4 bases, J lost 6 bases, and 9 bases stayed unmatched. CDR1 and CDR2 from the germline V gene are SEHNR and FQNEAQ (reference sequence). CDR3 residues: CASSSTGGGRAGELFF. The CDR3 DNA reads TGTGCCAGCAGCTCGACAGGGGGAGGTCGGGCCGGGGAGCTGTTTTTT.

V gene TRBV2 combines with J gene TRBJ2-3, with TRBD2 as a possible D gene (5 bases). This CDR3 has 13 residues. The germline CDR1 and CDR2 sequences are SNHLY and FYNNEI. V was clipped by 8 bases and J by 0 bases, with 9 bases between them. Here the CDR3 reads CASAGKSTDTQYF. In nucleotides, the CDR3 is TGTGCCAGCGCCGGGAAGAGCACAGATACGCAGTATTTT. The variable domain in full, completed from reference TRBV2 and TRBJ2-3, reads EPEVTQTPSHQVTQMGQEVILRCVPISNHLYFYWYRQILGQKVEFLVSFYNNEISEKSEIFDDQFSVERPDGSNFTLKIRSTKLEDSAMYFCASAGKSTDTQYFGPGTRLTVL.

Only one count was recorded for this clonotype. The chain employs TRBV20-1 and TRBJ2-2; D is perhaps TRBD1 or TRBD2 (5 bases each). The germline gives CDR1 DFQATT, CDR2 SNEGSKA (reference sequence). This CDR3 contains 14 residues. The V end lost 1 base, the J end lost 4 bases, and 10 bases lay between the germline ends. The CDR3 sequence is CSARGQGVTGELFF. The DNA of the CDR3 is TGCAGTGCTAGAGGGCAGGGAGTCACCGGGGAGCTGTTTTTT.

The chain couples TRBV10-3 to TRBJ2-5; TRBD2 agrees at 12 bases. Germline-derived CDR1 and CDR2 are ENHRY and SYGVKD. This CDR3 region has 15 residues. V was pared by 5 bases and J by 0 bases, with 1 base of the junction left unmatched. The CDR3 nucleotides are TGTGCCATCAGTTGGACTAGCGGGGACCAAGAGACCCAGTACTTC. It codes for CAISWTSGDQETQYF.

This chain links TRBV7-6 with TRBJ2-3; possible D gene TRBD2, 6 bases. The CDR3 is 17 amino acids. The V end was cut by 0 bases, the J end by 0 bases, with 13 bases between. Germline values: CDR1 SGHVS, CDR2 FNYEAQ. CDR3 loop: CASSLAPAGTSTDTQYF. DNA for the CDR3: TGTGCCAGCAGCTTAGCGCCGGCAGGGACTAGCACAGATACGCAGTATTTT.

The rearrangement joins TRBV7-9 to TRBJ1-1; D gene ambiguous. This CDR3 region has 15 residues. From germline, CDR1 is SEHNR and CDR2 FQNEAQ (reference sequence). V shed 2 bases and J shed 2 bases, with 12 bases lying between them. The CDR3 sequence is CASSLSGGRNTEAFF. In DNA, the CDR3 is TGTGCCAGCAGCTTATCCGGAGGCCGCAACACTGAAGCTTTCTTT.